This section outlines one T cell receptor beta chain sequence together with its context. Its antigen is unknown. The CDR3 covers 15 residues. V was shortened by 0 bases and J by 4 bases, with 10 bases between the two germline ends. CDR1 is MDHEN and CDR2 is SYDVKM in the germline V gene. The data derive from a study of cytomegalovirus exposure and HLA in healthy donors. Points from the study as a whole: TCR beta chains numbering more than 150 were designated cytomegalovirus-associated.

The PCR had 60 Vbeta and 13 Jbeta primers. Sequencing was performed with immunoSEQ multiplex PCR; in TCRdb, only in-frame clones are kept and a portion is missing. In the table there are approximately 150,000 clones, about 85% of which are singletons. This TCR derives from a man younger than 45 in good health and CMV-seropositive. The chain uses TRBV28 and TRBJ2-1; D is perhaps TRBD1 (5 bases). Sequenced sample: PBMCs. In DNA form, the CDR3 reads TGTGCCAGCAGTTTATGGGGGCCCATATACAATGAGCAGTTCTTC. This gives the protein CASSLWGPIYNEQFF.